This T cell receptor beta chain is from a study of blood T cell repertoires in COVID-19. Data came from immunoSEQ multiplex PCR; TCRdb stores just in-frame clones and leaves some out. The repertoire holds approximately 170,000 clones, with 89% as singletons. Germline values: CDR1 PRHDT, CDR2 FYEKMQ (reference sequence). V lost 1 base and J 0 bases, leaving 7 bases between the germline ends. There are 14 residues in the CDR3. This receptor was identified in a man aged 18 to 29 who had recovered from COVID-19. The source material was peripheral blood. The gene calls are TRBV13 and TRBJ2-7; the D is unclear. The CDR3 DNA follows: TGTGCCAGCAGCTTAGACATCAGCTCCTACGAGCAGTACTTC. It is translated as CASSLDISSYEQYF.